This T cell receptor (beta chain) was sequenced for a study of CXCR3-negative and CXCR3-positive naive CD8 T cells. General study points: Naive subsets had comparable surface CD5, so TRB CDR3 properties gauged TCR strength. Greater hydrophobicity was found in TRB CDR3s of CXCR3-positive naive cells than of CXCR3-negative naive cells. Naive CXCR3-positive and CXCR3-negative cells shared similar TRBV-TRBJ usage, unlike memory cells. Whereas both naive subsets had comparably high diversity, memory CD8+ cells had much lower diversity.

Every subset of CD8+ T cells was sorted in triplicate at approximately 300,000 cells each. All TRB cDNA libraries came from 5' RACE performed with UMI labels. TCRdb reprocessed the 5' RACE reads, keeping one entry per CDR3 protein, no DNA. In total, the table holds about 150,000 distinct CDR3 sequences. Concerning this clonotype itself: Its antigen is undetermined.

Germline-derived CDR1 and CDR2 are MDHEN and SYDVKM. The CDR3 length is 14 residues. The chain has TRBV28 and TRBJ2-1; TCRdb returns TRBD1, unconfirmable since there is no DNA. This TCR came from a human donor in good health. Some clones in this sample may be carry-over from other donors' samples. The specimen was naive CXCR3+ CD8+ T cells from blood. As for subset: CD45RO-CCR7+CD27+CD95- naive CD8+ T cells expressing CXCR3 (TNR3+). The CDR3 sequence is CASSLTPSGDEQFF.